The TCR beta chain described here comes from a study of T cells in Graves' hyperthyroidism and ophthalmopathy. Study-wide findings and caveats: The majority of expanded thyroid clonotypes above 0.001 also appeared in blood.

In this sample, this clonotype turned up once. Its antigen is currently unknown. A much bigger clone sits one base away, suggesting this may be a read error. Germline V gene lookup returns CDR1 ENHRY and CDR2 SYGVKD. This CDR3 region has 14 residues. V lost 4 bases and J 1 base, leaving 11 bases between the germline ends. It was RNA transcripts that yielded the amplified TCR beta CDR3 regions. HTBI primers were used for first-round RT-PCR of the TCR CDR3. TCRdb re-derived calls from the multiplex PCR reads in MiXCR, one entry per CDR3 protein. The sample consists of hundreds of thousands of distinct CDR3 sequences, just under 45% of them appearing once.

Sequences were obtained from peripheral blood or thyroid tissue (not recorded which). This clonotype was obtained from an adult man with Graves' disease, either hyperthyroidism or ophthalmopathy (not recorded which). V usage is TRBV10-3 and J usage is TRBJ2-7; the D gene is possibly TRBD2 (6 bases). The CDR3 spells CAISVDSGSYEQYF. DNA for the CDR3: TGTGCCATCAGTGTGGATAGCGGATCCTACGAGCAGTACTTC.